The T cell receptor beta chain under discussion was sequenced for a study of CD8 T cells in ankylosing spondylitis. Study-wide findings and caveats: Made up of about eight highly homologous variants, a TCR beta motif appeared characteristic of ankylosing spondylitis blood. Disease-associated clones were reportedly significantly overrepresented in matched ankylosing spondylitis synovial fluid.

Of note for this clonotype: Its antigen is undetermined.

Quantitative 5'-RACE with molecular barcodes produced the TCR beta libraries. A single record per CDR3 protein comes from TCRdb applying MiXCR to the 5' RACE reads. This table has hundreds of thousands of distinct CDR3 sequences, roughly 8% appearing once. The CDR3 runs 20 residues. V was clipped by 5 bases and J by 0 bases; unmatched bases: 16. Germline CDR1 and CDR2: SGHAT and FQDESV (reference sequence). The sample comprised blood, either unsorted or a sorted T cell fraction (not recorded which). This clonotype was sampled from a female donor with ankylosing spondylitis or in good health (not recorded which). The genes are TRBV11-1 and TRBJ2-1; 10 nucleotides align to TRBD2. CDR3: CASSLSTSGTYLSSYNEQFF. CDR3 in DNA: TGTGCCAGCAGCCTCTCCACTAGCGGGACTTACCTGAGCTCCTACAATGAGCAGTTCTTC.